Shown below are 32 T cell receptor beta chains from a single sample sequenced in a study of T cells in Graves' hyperthyroidism and ophthalmopathy. Amplification of TCR beta CDR3 regions used RNA as the template. The study used the HTBI primer set for a first-round RT-PCR of the TCR CDR3. TCRdb analysed the multiplex PCR reads with MiXCR anew, one entry per CDR3 protein. Of hundreds of thousands of distinct CDR3 sequences listed, 38% are singletons. The sequenced sample was blood. The receptors derive from a man between 18 and 35 years old with Graves' hyperthyroidism.

This clonotype has at least ten counts. The V and J genes are TRBV7-9 and TRBJ2-5, with 11 positions matching TRBD1. The germline V gene has CDR1 SEHNR and CDR2 FQNEAQ (reference sequence). There are 13 residues in the CDR3. Trimming cost V 6 bases and J 9 bases; bases outside gene matches: 6. The CDR3 region has the DNA TGTGCCAGCAGTTCCGGGACAGGGGGAGCCCAGTACTTC. It encodes CASSSGTGGAQYF. Filled out from reference TRBV7-9 and TRBJ2-5, the complete variable domain reads DTGVSQNPRHKITKRGQNVTFRCDPISEHNRLYWYRQTLGQGPEFLTYFQNEAQLEKSRLLSDRFSAERPKGSFSTLEIQRTEQGDSAMYLCASSSGTGGAQYFGPGTRLLVL.

This chain uses TRBV5-1 with TRBJ1-1, with D possibly matching TRBD1 (6 bases). Germline V gene lookup returns CDR1 SGHRS and CDR2 YFSETQ. The CDR3 consists of 16 residues. V lost 4 bases and J lost 5, with 21 bases in between. This CDR3 is CASSTDQGTVRTEAFF. CDR3 nucleotides: TGCGCCAGCAGCACCGACCAGGGGACTGTTAGAACTGAAGCTTTCTTT. Based on the CDR3 plus reference TRBV5-1 and TRBJ1-1, the full variable domain is KAGVTQTPRYLIKTRGQQVTLSCSPISGHRSVSWYQQTPGQGLQFLFEYFSETQRNKGNFPGRFSGRQFSNSRSEMNVSTLELGDSALYLCASSTDQGTVRTEAFFGQGTRLTVV.

The chain carries TRBV29-1 and TRBJ2-3; TRBD1 is a possible D gene (5 bases). The CDR3 loop spans 14 amino acids. CDR1 is SQVTM, CDR2 ANQGSEA, per germline. Trimming left V 8 bases short and J 0 bases short, with 15 bases between. As DNA, the CDR3 is TGCAGCTTTCAGGGCGGTTCTAGCACAGATACGCAGTATTTT. The encoded protein is CSFQGGSSTDTQYF.

This clonotype was detected many times. The rearrangement joins TRBV10-3 to TRBJ1-3; TRBD1 is a possible D gene (5 bases). CDR3 length equals 16 residues. V gave up 2 bases and J gave up 0 bases, with 11 bases separating them. Germline CDR1 and CDR2: ENHRY and SYGVKD. CDR3 in DNA: TGTGCCATCAGTGAGCGGGGCCAGTACTCTGGAAACACCATATATTTT. This gives the protein CAISERGQYSGNTIYF.

This clonotype was recorded at least ten times. DNA for the CDR3: TGTGCCGCAAGGGAGGGCGTAGGCGGGGAGCTGTTTTTT. Translating it yields CAAREGVGGELFF. The chain carries TRBV15 and TRBJ2-2, with 7 bases matching TRBD2. Germline CDR1 reads LNHNV; CDR2 reads YYDKDF (reference sequence). The V segment lost 11 bases and the J segment 7 bases; nucleotides outside the gene matches: 10. This CDR3 has 13 residues.

This chain joins TRBV12-3 or TRBV12-4 and TRBJ1-1; D remains unclear. This CDR3 is built from 12 residues. Between the trimmed V and J ends, which lost 5 bases and 6 bases, there was a span of 10 bases. DNA for the CDR3: TGTGCCAGCAGTCGCATTTGGGCTGAAGCTTTCTTT. This translates into CASSRIWAEAFF.

The chain combines TRBV15 with TRBJ2-5; 12 bases line up with TRBD2. The CDR3 sequence is 14 residues long. The germline gives CDR1 LNHNV, CDR2 YYDKDF (reference sequence). Unmatched junction bases numbered 6, after V lost 8 bases and J lost 5 bases. The CDR3 nucleotides are TGTGCCACCGGGCTAGCGGGGGGGAGGGAGACCCAGTACTTC. It translates to CATGLAGGRETQYF.

The chain joins TRBV9 to TRBJ2-5, with 13 bases aligning to TRBD2. In germline, CDR1 is SGDLS, CDR2 YYNGEE. The CDR3 has 18 amino acids. Trimming at V came to 3 bases and at J to 5 bases, leaving 13 bases not matched to a gene. The CDR3 loop reads CASSEGAGTSGMSETQYF. The CDR3 DNA reads TGTGCCAGCAGCGAGGGTGCCGGGACTAGCGGGATGTCGGAGACCCAGTACTTC.

This clonotype turned up a few times. The rearrangement joins TRBV7-8 to TRBJ1-5, with a weak D call TRBD1 (6 bases). Germline V lookup: CDR1 SGHVS, CDR2 FQNEAQ. This CDR3 contains 15 residues. V was pared by 0 bases and J by 9 bases, with 15 bases between. This chain's CDR3 is CASSLARQDLWPQHF. CDR3 bases: TGTGCCAGCAGCTTAGCGAGACAGGACCTTTGGCCCCAGCATTTT.

The table lists this clonotype with many counts. This chain joins TRBV25-1 and TRBJ1-4; D is unresolved. The CDR3 has 16 residues. CDR1 is MGHDK and CDR2 is SYGVNS in the germline V gene. The V and J ends lost 1 base and 0 bases respectively, with 9 bases between them. The CDR3 DNA reads as TGTGCCAGCAGTGAATGGGAGTCAGCAACTAATGAAAAACTGTTTTTT. Translating it yields CASSEWESATNEKLFF.

This chain connects TRBV14 to TRBJ1-5; D possibly corresponds to TRBD1 (5 bases). With 0 bases removed from V and 4 bases from J, the gap between germline ends came to 19 bases. The CDR3 spans 18 residues. Per the germline V gene, CDR1 is SGHDN and CDR2 is FVKESK. The CDR3 spells CASSQETEGRIVNQPQHF. DNA for the CDR3: TGTGCCAGCAGCCAAGAAACAGAGGGACGGATAGTAAATCAGCCCCAGCATTTT.

The J gene is TRBJ1-1, the V gene TRBV7-3, with unresolved D. V lost 3 bases to trimming and J lost 6 bases, with 8 bases between them. This CDR3 has 12 residues. Per germline, CDR1 SGHTA and CDR2 FQGTGA. This chain's CDR3 is CASSFTAPEAFF. CDR3 in DNA: TGTGCCAGCAGCTTTACGGCACCTGAAGCTTTCTTT.

The chain couples TRBV2 to TRBJ2-7; tentatively, D is TRBD1 or TRBD2 (5 bases each). The V end was cut by 8 bases, the J end by 1 base, with 15 bases between. Germline V lookup: CDR1 SNHLY, CDR2 FYNNEI. The CDR3 covers 14 residues. The CDR3 DNA reads as TGTGCCAGCGCATCGGGGCACAGTTCCTACGAGCAGTACTTC. It is translated as CASASGHSSYEQYF.

The chain employs TRBV15 and TRBJ1-5, with 11 bases that match TRBD1. Unmatched junction bases numbered 8, after V lost 3 bases and J lost 7 bases. Germline values: CDR1 LNHNV, CDR2 YYDKDF (reference sequence). The CDR3 consists of 16 residues. CDR3 DNA sequence: TGTGCCACCAGCAGCCCCGGGACAGGGGGACACCAGCCCCAGCATTTT. Its protein is CATSSPGTGGHQPQHF.

The rearrangement uses TRBV4-1 and TRBJ1-1; tentative D call: TRBD1 (6 bases). V was trimmed by 2 bases and J by 5 bases, leaving 12 bases between them. The CDR3 contains 14 residues. Germline-derived CDR1 and CDR2 are MGHRA and YSYEKL. The CDR3 DNA reads as TGCGCCAGCAGCCAACTACAGGGTGGTACTGAAGCTTTCTTT. Translated, it gives CASSQLQGGTEAFF.

This clonotype has more than one count but fewer than ten. The chain recombines TRBV11-1 with TRBJ2-7; a possible D gene is TRBD1 (6 bases). Trimming removed 5 bases from V and 3 bases from J, with 14 bases in between. CDR1 SGHAT and CDR2 FQDESV come from the germline V gene (reference sequence). The CDR3 runs to 14 residues. CDR3 protein: CASSPGAADYEQYF. The CDR3 nucleotides are TGTGCCAGCAGCCCAGGGGCAGCAGACTACGAGCAGTACTTC. Looking up the rest from reference TRBV11-1 and TRBJ2-7 gives the full variable domain: EAEVAQSPRYKITEKSQAVAFWCDPISGHATLYWYRQILGQGPELLVQFQDESVVDDSQLPKDRFSAERLKGVDSTLKIQPAELGDSAMYLCASSPGAADYEQYFGPGTRLTVT.

The J gene is TRBJ2-2, the V gene TRBV5-1, with D perhaps TRBD1 (6 bases). CDR1 SGHRS and CDR2 YFSETQ come from the germline V gene. The V gene lost 4 bases and the J gene lost 5 bases, with 12 bases spanning the gap. The CDR3 is 14 residues long. CDR3 in amino acids: CASSILDRTGELFF. DNA of the CDR3: TGCGCCAGCAGCATCTTAGACAGGACCGGGGAGCTGTTTTTT.

The sample holds many counts of this clonotype. CDR3 nucleotide sequence: TGCAGCGTCGTTATGGGGGGCGGAGAGACCCAGTACTTC. Translation: CSVVMGGGETQYF. V usage is TRBV29-1 and J usage is TRBJ2-5; D possibly uses TRBD1 or TRBD2 (6 bases each). The CDR3 contains 13 residues. Trimming left V 6 bases short and J 4 bases short, with 15 bases between. Germline V gene data show CDR1 as SQVTM and CDR2 as ANQGSEA.

The chain links TRBV9 to TRBJ2-2; D remains unclear. The CDR3 consists of 17 residues. V lost 3 bases and J 2 bases, leaving 17 bases between the germline ends. Per the germline V gene, CDR1 is SGDLS and CDR2 is YYNGEE. The CDR3 loop reads CASSEVAGHLNTGELFF. CDR3 in DNA: TGTGCCAGCAGCGAGGTAGCCGGCCATCTTAACACCGGGGAGCTGTTTTTT.

This rearrangement joins TRBV7-2 to TRBJ2-7; 8 bases line up with TRBD2. The V segment lost 5 bases and the J segment 6 bases; nucleotides outside the gene matches: 15. Per germline, CDR1 SGHTA and CDR2 FQGNSA. The CDR3 extends over 16 amino acids. The DNA of the CDR3 is TGTGCCAGCAGCACGGCGGGGACGGGAGGGCCCCTCGAGCAGTACTTC. This translates into CASSTAGTGGPLEQYF.

This clonotype was counted ten times or more. This chain joins TRBV5-1 and TRBJ1-2; weak D call: TRBD1 (5 bases). In germline, CDR1 is SGHRS, CDR2 YFSETQ. The CDR3 consists of 13 residues. Trimming cost V 2 bases and J 6 bases, with 11 bases left between them. The DNA for the CDR3 is TGCGCCAGCAGCTTAAAAGGGACGGATGGCTACACCTTC. Amino acids: CASSLKGTDGYTF.

In its sample, this clonotype was seen many times. The chain links TRBV11-2 to TRBJ2-7; a possible D gene is TRBD1 (6 bases). The CDR3 contains 13 residues. Germline-derived CDR1 and CDR2 are SGHAT and FQNNGV. Deletions cut 3 bases from V and 3 bases from J, with 9 bases between. DNA of the CDR3: TGTGCCAGCAGCTTGCTACAGGGCTACGAGCAGTACTTC. It is translated as CASSLLQGYEQYF.

With respect to this clonotype: The germline gene is not matched at one end of the junction; a read error may be the cause. This rearrangement joins TRBV24-1 to TRBJ1-5; D is possibly TRBD1 (5 bases). Germline CDR1 KGHDR, CDR2 SFDVKD. The CDR3 is 14 amino acids. The DNA of the CDR3 is TGTGCCACCAGTGATGCGGGGCAGATCACCGGGGAGCTGTTT. Its protein product is CATSDAGQITGELF.

This clonotype was seen a few times. An end of the junction does not agree with germline; a read error may underlie this. The chain carries TRBV7-7 and TRBJ1-5; 7 positions agree with TRBD1. This CDR3 comprises 12 residues. CDR1 and CDR2 (germline): SSHAT, FNYEAQ (reference sequence). In DNA form, the CDR3 reads TGTGCCCGCAGGGGGGTTCTTCAGCCCCAGCATTTT. Its protein is CARRGVLQPQHF. Full variable domain (rest looked up from reference TRBV7-7 and TRBJ1-5): GAGVSQSPRYKVTKRGQDVTLRCDPISSHATLYWYQQALGQGPEFLTYFNYEAQPDKSGLPSDRFSAERPEGSISTLTIQRTEQRDSAMYRCARRGVLQPQHFGDGTRLSIL.

As to this clonotype: This sequence may be a read error, since a much larger clone differs from it by one base. The rearrangement links TRBV7-3 to TRBJ1-1; D possibly corresponds to TRBD1 (5 bases). The CDR3 consists of 13 residues. Germline V gives CDR1 SGHTA, CDR2 FQGTGA. The germline V and J ends were trimmed by 4 bases and 4 bases, with 10 bases remaining between them. Written as DNA, the CDR3 is TGTGCCAGCAGCTCCCGGGGGAGCACTGAAGCTTTCTTT. This translates into CASSSRGSTEAFF. The variable domain in full, completed from reference TRBV7-3 and TRBJ1-1, reads GAGVSQTPSNKVTEKGKYVELRCDPISGHTALYWYRQSLGQGPEFLIYFQGTGAADDSGLPNDRFFAVRPEGSVSTLKIQRTERGDSAVYLCASSSRGSTEAFFGQGTRLTVV.

In its sample, this clonotype was seen many times. The V and J genes are TRBV10-3 and TRBJ2-2; 10 nucleotides align to TRBD2. Germline CDR1 and CDR2: ENHRY and SYGVKD. V gave up 3 bases and J gave up 3 bases; unmatched junction bases: 4. The CDR3 sequence is 16 residues long. This CDR3 is CAISEYSGRDTGELFF. CDR3 sequence (DNA): TGTGCCATCAGTGAATACAGCGGGAGGGACACCGGGGAGCTGTTTTTT.

This clonotype was counted a few times. The V call is TRBV12-5, the J call TRBJ1-2, with 7 bases lining up with TRBD1. Germline CDR1 LGHNT, CDR2 FRNRAP. The CDR3 covers 16 residues. The V and J ends lost 0 bases and 4 bases, in that order; junction bases with no gene match: 8. The DNA for the CDR3 is TGTGCTAGTGGTTTGGTCGCCGGGACAGCTACCTATGGCTACACCTTC. Translated: CASGLVAGTATYGYTF.

This clonotype was detected only a few times. The chain carries TRBV20-1 and TRBJ1-1; D is perhaps TRBD1 (6 bases). Germline V gives CDR1 DFQATT, CDR2 SNEGSKA (reference sequence). The CDR3 loop spans 13 amino acids. The ends were cut back, 6 bases at V and 5 bases at J, with 16 bases in the middle. The CDR3 loop is CSAQPGTMTEAFF. In DNA form, the CDR3 reads TGCAGTGCCCAACCTGGGACAATGACTGAAGCTTTCTTT.

This rearrangement joins TRBV15 to TRBJ1-2; 10 nucleotides line up with TRBD1. The V gene's germline CDR1 is LNHNV and CDR2 YYDKDF (reference sequence). The CDR3 contains 13 residues. V gave up 1 base and J gave up 10 bases; unmatched junction bases: 3. The CDR3: CATSRAGTGDYTF. CDR3 coding DNA: TGTGCCACCAGCAGAGCCGGGACAGGGGACTACACCTTC.

The chain is built from TRBV10-3 and TRBJ1-2; D is unclear. This CDR3 has 12 residues. Germline V CDR1 and CDR2: ENHRY, SYGVKD. Deletions cut 1 base from V and 8 bases from J, with 8 bases between. In DNA form, the CDR3 reads TGTGCCATCAGTGAGTGGGCGCGAGGCTACACCTTC. It specifies CAISEWARGYTF.

This clonotype was seen more than once but under ten times. This chain connects TRBV19 to TRBJ1-5; 7 bases agree with TRBD1. The CDR3 loop spans 17 amino acids. V lost 2 bases to trimming and J lost 3 bases; unmatched junction nucleotides: 10. From germline, CDR1 is LNHDA and CDR2 SQIVND (reference sequence). CDR3 protein: CASSISPRTGYNQPQHF. The CDR3 DNA reads as TGTGCCAGTAGTATATCCCCTCGGACAGGCTACAATCAGCCCCAGCATTTT.

The table lists this clonotype with a few counts. The chain combines TRBV20-1 with TRBJ2-7; the match to TRBD2 covers 10 bases. V shed 1 base, J shed 2 bases, and the junction held 2 bases outside the gene matches. Germline CDR1 reads DFQATT; CDR2 reads SNEGSKA (reference sequence). This CDR3 comprises 14 residues. The CDR3 is CSARVSGGTYEQYF. DNA for the CDR3: TGCAGTGCTAGAGTTAGCGGGGGGACCTACGAGCAGTACTTC.